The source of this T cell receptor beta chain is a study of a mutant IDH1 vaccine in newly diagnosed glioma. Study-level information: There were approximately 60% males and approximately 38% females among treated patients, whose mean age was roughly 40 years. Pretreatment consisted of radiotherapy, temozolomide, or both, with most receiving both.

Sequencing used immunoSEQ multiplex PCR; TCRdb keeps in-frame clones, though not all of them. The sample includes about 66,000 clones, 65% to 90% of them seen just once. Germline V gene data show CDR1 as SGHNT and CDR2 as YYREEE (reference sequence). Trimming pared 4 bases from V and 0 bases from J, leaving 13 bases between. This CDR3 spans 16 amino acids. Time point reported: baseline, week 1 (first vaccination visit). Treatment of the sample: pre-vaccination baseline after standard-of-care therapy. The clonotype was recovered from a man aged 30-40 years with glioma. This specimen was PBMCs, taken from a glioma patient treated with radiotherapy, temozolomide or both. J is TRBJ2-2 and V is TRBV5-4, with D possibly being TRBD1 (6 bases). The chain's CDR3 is CASSQEGDTNTGELFF. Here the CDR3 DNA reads TGTGCCAGCAGCCAAGAGGGGGACACGAACACCGGGGAGCTGTTTTTT.